This TCR beta chain derives from a study of response to subunit inactivated influenza vaccine. This clonotype showed up many times. TCRdb recomputed calls from the RT-PCR reads with MiXCR, one row per CDR3 protein. This table has fewer than 800,000 distinct CDR3 sequences, more than 15% appearing once. This TCR was sampled from a middle-aged man who received an inactivated influenza vaccine. This specimen was PBMCs from blood, taken 12 days after vaccination.

The CDR3 DNA reads TGCGCCAGCAGCGTTACAACCTCTGGGGCCAACGTCCTGACTTTC. It is translated as CASSVTTSGANVLTF. The rearrangement links TRBV5-1 to TRBJ2-6; D not certain. The germline V gene has CDR1 SGHRS and CDR2 YFSETQ. The V gene lost 4 bases and the J gene lost 0 bases, with 8 bases spanning the gap. CDR3 size: 15 residues. The full variable domain, with the rest looked up from reference TRBV5-1 and TRBJ2-6, is KAGVTQTPRYLIKTRGQQVTLSCSPISGHRSVSWYQQTPGQGLQFLFEYFSETQRNKGNFPGRFSGRQFSNSRSEMNVSTLELGDSALYLCASSVTTSGANVLTFGAGSRLTVL.